The 21 T cell receptor beta chains listed next were all sequenced from one sample in a study of cytomegalovirus exposure and HLA in healthy donors. A multiplex PCR was run with 60 Vbeta primers and 13 Jbeta primers. Here immunoSEQ multiplex PCR was the method, and the copy in TCRdb shows in-frame clones only, minus some. The sample has under 150,000 clones, approximately 70% seen once. The material sequenced was PBMCs. These receptors originate from a human donor in good health.

This clone was seen only once. The J gene is TRBJ2-3, the V gene TRBV19; D is perhaps TRBD2 (6 bases). The CDR3 consists of 14 residues. V was trimmed by 3 bases and J by 2 bases, leaving 9 bases between them. Per the germline V gene, CDR1 is LNHDA and CDR2 is SQIVND (reference sequence). The CDR3 sequence is CASSIGGVTDTQYF. CDR3 bases: TGTGCCAGTAGTATTGGAGGGGTCACAGATACGCAGTATTTT.

The genes are TRBV27 and TRBJ1-2, with D unresolved. The germline V and J ends were trimmed by 9 bases and 8 bases, with 22 bases remaining between them. The CDR3 has 14 amino acids. Germline values: CDR1 MNHEY, CDR2 SMNVEV (reference sequence). The CDR3 here is CASRAGMGSRGYTF. CDR3 DNA sequence: TGTGCCAGTCGGGCGGGGATGGGATCGCGAGGCTACACCTTC.

The genes are TRBV6-5 and TRBJ1-2; TRBD1 might be the D (5 bases). CDR1 MNHEY and CDR2 SVGAGI come from the germline V gene. V shed 4 bases and J shed 1 base, with 16 bases lying between them. The CDR3 runs to 16 residues. The CDR3 sequence: CASSSRLGRLNYGYTF. The CDR3 region has the DNA TGTGCCAGCAGTTCTCGGTTGGGGCGGCTTAACTATGGCTACACCTTC.

The DNA for the CDR3 is TGTGCCAGCAGTGAAGCGGGCCCCTACGAGCAGTACTTC. It encodes CASSEAGPYEQYF. V and J are TRBV6-1 and TRBJ2-7; D gene unclear. CDR3 length: 13 amino acids. V dropped 0 bases and J dropped 2 bases, with 5 bases sitting between them. The germline V gene has CDR1 MNHNS and CDR2 SASEGT.

The V gene is TRBV6-1, the J gene TRBJ1-2; possibly TRBD1 for D (5 bases). V was shortened by 1 base and J by 7 bases, with 13 bases between the two germline ends. This CDR3 region has 14 residues. CDR1 and CDR2 from the germline V gene are MNHNS and SASEGT. The CDR3 DNA sequence: TGTGCCAGCAGTGAAGTGTGGGGCGGTGGTGGCTACACCTTC. Its translation is CASSEVWGGGGYTF.

J is TRBJ2-5 and V is TRBV28; D is perhaps TRBD2 (6 bases). This CDR3 is built from 13 residues. Germline CDR1 reads MDHEN; CDR2 reads SYDVKM. V lost 2 bases and J 5 bases, leaving 9 bases between the germline ends. CDR3 protein: CASSLIGRETQYF. In DNA form, the CDR3 reads TGTGCCAGCAGTTTAATAGGGAGGGAGACCCAGTACTTC. Full variable domain (remainder filled in from reference TRBV28 and TRBJ2-5): DVKVTQSSRYLVKRTGEKVFLECVQDMDHENMFWYRQDPGLGLRLIYFSYDVKMKEKGDIPEGYSVSREKKERFSLILESASTNQTSMYLCASSLIGRETQYFGPGTRLLVL.

This chain connects TRBV7-9 to TRBJ1-1; the D gene is possibly TRBD1 (5 bases). Germline CDR1 SEHNR, CDR2 FQNEAQ (reference sequence). CDR3 size: 15 residues. The ends were cut back, 4 bases at V and 3 bases at J, with 15 bases in the middle. The CDR3 is CASSSVQGWDTEAFF. In DNA, the CDR3 is TGTGCCAGCAGCTCAGTGCAGGGTTGGGACACTGAAGCTTTCTTT.

This chain connects TRBV7-6 to TRBJ1-1, with D perhaps TRBD1 (5 bases). Trimming left V 5 bases short and J 5 bases short, with 15 bases between. This CDR3 comprises 14 residues. The germline gives CDR1 SGHVS, CDR2 FNYEAQ. CDR3 DNA sequence: TGTGCCAGCAGCGCGACAGCCTTTAGGACTGAAGCTTTCTTT. Its protein is CASSATAFRTEAFF.

The gene calls are TRBV7-8 and TRBJ1-2; D unclear. CDR3 length: 15 amino acids. CDR1 and CDR2 from the germline V gene are SGHVS and FQNEAQ. The V gene lost 4 bases and the J gene lost 7 bases, with 19 bases spanning the gap. CDR3 residues: CASSSVRGLVPGYTF. In DNA, the CDR3 is TGTGCCAGCAGCTCAGTCCGGGGATTAGTCCCTGGCTACACCTTC.

This chain connects TRBV5-4 to TRBJ2-2; tentatively, D is TRBD2 (5 bases). The ends were cut back, 4 bases at V and 2 bases at J, with 15 bases in the middle. Germline values: CDR1 SGHNT, CDR2 YYREEE (reference sequence). This CDR3 contains 16 residues. The chain's CDR3 is CASSPIRGSNTGELFF. In nucleotides, the CDR3 is TGTGCCAGCAGCCCGATTCGGGGATCCAACACCGGGGAGCTGTTTTTT.

The CDR3 loop reads CASTRGEQFF. CDR3 bases: TGTGCCAGTACTCGCGGTGAGCAGTTCTTC. The rearrangement links TRBV5-3 to TRBJ2-1; D unclear. TRBV5-3 is an ORF, with its function uncertain. V shed 8 bases and J shed 9 bases, with 9 bases lying between them. The CDR3 consists of 10 residues.

V usage is TRBV10-1 and J usage is TRBJ1-1, with TRBD1 as a possible D gene (6 bases). V lost 3 bases and J lost 4, with 12 bases in between. In germline, CDR1 is WNHNN, CDR2 SYGVQD (reference sequence). This CDR3 comprises 14 residues. The CDR3: CASSENLGGTEAFF. CDR3 bases: TGCGCCAGCAGTGAAAACTTAGGGGGCACTGAAGCTTTCTTT.

The chain has TRBV19 and TRBJ1-2; 9 positions match TRBD1. J lost 5 bases, V lost 3 bases, and 7 bases had no gene match. The germline V gene encodes CDR1 LNHDA and CDR2 SQIVND (reference sequence). The CDR3 contains 15 residues. CDR3 sequence reads: CASSISRDRVYGYTF. DNA for the CDR3: TGTGCCAGTAGTATCAGCCGGGACAGGGTTTATGGCTACACCTTC.

The rearrangement joins TRBV6-4 to TRBJ2-3, with TRBD1 matching over 9 bases. CDR3 length equals 14 residues. Trimming at V came to 5 bases and at J to 4 bases, leaving 4 bases not matched to a gene. Germline CDR1 MRHNA, CDR2 SNTAGT. In DNA form, the CDR3 reads TGTGCCAGCAGTCGGGACAGGGCGGCAGATACGCAGTATTTT. Its protein is CASSRDRAADTQYF.

The J gene is TRBJ2-3, the V gene TRBV2; D uncertain. V lost 3 bases and J lost 3, with 7 bases in between. The V gene's germline CDR1 is SNHLY and CDR2 FYNNEI. The length of the CDR3 is 13 residues. CDR3 sequence: CASSDDGTDTQYF. The CDR3 DNA reads as TGTGCCAGCAGTGACGACGGGACAGATACGCAGTATTTT.

The CDR3 DNA reads as TGTGCCAGTAGTATAGATTCGGGGAGCACTGAAGCTTTCTTT. As protein: CASSIDSGSTEAFF. The V gene is TRBV19, the J gene TRBJ1-1; D remains unclear. CDR3 length: 14 amino acids. Deletions cut 0 bases from V and 4 bases from J, with 9 bases between. Germline loops: CDR1 LNHDA, CDR2 SQIVND (reference sequence).

The chain has TRBV13 and TRBJ2-7; 10 nucleotides match TRBD1. The length of the CDR3 is 14 residues. CDR1 PRHDT and CDR2 FYEKMQ come from the germline V gene (reference sequence). The J segment lost 4 bases and the V segment lost 5 bases, leaving 5 bases of the junction unmatched. The CDR3 loop reads CASSPTGGSYEQYF. The CDR3 DNA reads as TGTGCCAGCAGCCCGACAGGGGGCTCGTACGAGCAGTACTTC.

This clone was observed a few times. The V gene is TRBV13, the J gene TRBJ1-3; D not resolved. This CDR3 has 14 amino acids. The V end was cut by 2 bases, the J end by 0 bases, with 5 bases between. Looked up from germline, CDR1 is PRHDT and CDR2 is FYEKMQ (reference sequence). The CDR3: CASSLRDSGNTIYF. The DNA of the CDR3 is TGTGCCAGCAGCTTACGGGACTCTGGAAACACCATATATTTT.

This clone showed up just a few times. This sequence joins TRBV7-2 and TRBJ2-5; 9 nucleotides align to TRBD2. The CDR3 spans 14 residues. Germline V gives CDR1 SGHTA, CDR2 FQGNSA. J lost 9 bases, V lost 5 bases, and 10 bases had no gene match. This CDR3 is CASSATAGTSPQYF. The CDR3 DNA sequence: TGTGCCAGCAGCGCGACAGCCGGGACTAGCCCCCAGTACTTC.

The chain combines TRBV5-5 with TRBJ2-5, with D perhaps matching TRBD1 (6 bases). CDR3 length: 13 residues. Germline loops: CDR1 SGHKS, CDR2 YYEKEE (reference sequence). Trimming left V 2 bases short and J 4 bases short, with 9 bases between. Written as DNA, the CDR3 is TGTGCCAGCAGCTTAACAGGGTTAGAGACCCAGTACTTC. Translation: CASSLTGLETQYF.

V is TRBV10-3 and J is TRBJ2-3; 7 nucleotides align to TRBD2. Trimming at V came to 7 bases and at J to 6 bases, leaving 16 bases not matched to a gene. CDR3 length equals 16 residues. Per germline, CDR1 ENHRY and CDR2 SYGVKD. Here the CDR3 reads CAINSGGGTRRDTQYF. For the CDR3, the DNA is TGTGCCATCAACTCCGGCGGGGGAACCAGGCGGGATACGCAGTATTTT.